Presented here are 23 T cell receptor beta chains from one specimen sequenced in a study of T cells in Graves' hyperthyroidism and ophthalmopathy. Researchers amplified the TCR beta CDR3 regions from RNA transcripts. HTBI primers drove first-round RT-PCR of the TCR CDR3. TCRdb passed the multiplex PCR reads through MiXCR, listing each CDR3 protein once. The table lists about 460,000 distinct CDR3 sequences, approximately 23% of them singletons. The sequenced sample consisted of blood. The receptors shown here come from a woman aged 70-85 years with Graves' ophthalmopathy.

This clonotype was picked up a small number of times. The chain couples TRBV10-3 to TRBJ1-5; D is unresolved. The CDR3 sequence is 14 residues long. Germline assignment: CDR1 ENHRY and CDR2 SYGVKD. The V and J ends lost 10 bases and 0 bases respectively, with 13 bases between them. CDR3 DNA sequence: TGTGCCAGTCGGATGGATTCTAGCAATCAGCCCCAGCATTTT. Translating gives CASRMDSSNQPQHF.

This clonotype was picked up a small number of times. The chain joins TRBV19 to TRBJ1-2; no clear D. Deletions cut 3 bases from V and 3 bases from J, with 14 bases between. This CDR3 has 15 residues. Germline lookup yields CDR1 LNHDA and CDR2 SQIVND (reference sequence). CDR3 sequence: CASSMGPSGDYGYTF. The CDR3 DNA reads TGTGCCAGTAGTATGGGCCCCTCCGGGGACTATGGCTACACCTTC.

The chain employs TRBV12-3 or TRBV12-4 and TRBJ2-2, with TRBD2 identical over 8 bases. The CDR3 contains 17 residues. The trim removed 3 bases at V and 4 bases at J, leaving 10 bases unmatched. CDR3 coding DNA: TGTGCCAGCAGTTTTTCTACGGGAGGGCAGAGCACCGGGGAGCTGTTTTTT. Translating it yields CASSFSTGGQSTGELFF.

This clonotype showed up just a few times. V gene TRBV7-6 combines with J gene TRBJ2-3, with 8 bases fitting TRBD1. The CDR3 is 14 amino acids. CDR1 is SGHVS, CDR2 FNYEAQ, per germline. V lost 1 base, J lost 6 bases, and 3 bases stayed unmatched. The CDR3 here is CASSLVQGVDTQYF. The CDR3 DNA reads as TGTGCCAGCAGCTTAGTACAGGGGGTCGATACGCAGTATTTT.

This chain links TRBV18 with TRBJ2-5; D is uncertain. The V and J ends lost 2 bases and 1 base respectively, with 8 bases between them. Germline V gene sequence: CDR1 KGHSH, CDR2 LQKENI. The CDR3 loop spans 14 amino acids. CDR3 DNA: TGTGCCAGCTCACCAAGTAGAGTCCAAGAGACCCAGTACTTC. Its translation: CASSPSRVQETQYF.

This clonotype occurred many times. J is TRBJ2-1 and V is TRBV10-3; 8 bases agree with TRBD2. CDR3 length: 13 amino acids. The trim removed 4 bases at V and 7 bases at J, leaving 3 bases unmatched. Germline V gene sequence: CDR1 ENHRY, CDR2 SYGVKD. This chain's CDR3 is CAISGTSLNEQFF. CDR3 DNA sequence: TGTGCCATCAGTGGGACTAGCTTGAATGAGCAGTTCTTC.

The chain combines TRBV30 with TRBJ2-3; the match to TRBD2 covers 7 bases. V trimming: 0 bases; J trimming: 4 bases; junction bases outside the gene matches: 7. Per germline, CDR1 GTSNPN and CDR2 SVGIG (reference sequence). This CDR3 has 15 amino acids. The CDR3: CAWSVLAGASDTQYF. As DNA, the CDR3 is TGTGCCTGGAGTGTCCTGGCGGGAGCTTCAGATACGCAGTATTTT.

The J gene is TRBJ2-4, the V gene TRBV12-3 or TRBV12-4; TRBD1 agrees at 7 bases. This CDR3 is 14 amino acids long. The junction had 6 bases not matched to a gene; V was cut back by 5 bases and J by 5 bases. CDR3 coding DNA: TGTGCCAGCAGTCAGAGACAGGGTCAAAACATTCAGTACTTC. This codes for CASSQRQGQNIQYF.

The chain couples TRBV5-1 to TRBJ2-1; TRBD2 matches 8 bases. The CDR3 runs to 16 residues. CDR1 is SGHRS, CDR2 YFSETQ, per germline. Trimming cost V 1 base and J 1 base; bases outside gene matches: 4. CDR3 nucleotide sequence: TGCGCCAGCAGCTTGAGTTCGGGGGGGTCCTACAATGAGCAGTTCTTC. It specifies CASSLSSGGSYNEQFF.

This clonotype has ten or more counts. The chain combines TRBV7-8 with TRBJ2-2, with D perhaps matching TRBD2 (6 bases). Germline V gene sequence: CDR1 SGHVS, CDR2 FQNEAQ. The CDR3 consists of 15 residues. Trimming cost V 8 bases and J 4 bases, with 17 bases left between them. CDR3 amino acids: CASARGSRGTGELFF. CDR3 sequence (DNA): TGTGCCAGCGCCCGGGGGAGCAGAGGCACCGGGGAGCTGTTTTTT.

In this sample, this clonotype turned up once. This chain joins TRBV18 and TRBJ1-1, with a tentative D call TRBD1 (6 bases). V lost 3 bases and J 1 base, leaving 12 bases between the germline ends. The CDR3 extends over 15 amino acids. Germline lookup yields CDR1 KGHSH and CDR2 LQKENI. Here the CDR3 reads CASSPSSGANTEAFF. The CDR3 bases are TGTGCCAGCTCACCCTCTTCGGGGGCGAACACTGAAGCTTTCTTT.

This clonotype occurred a few times. This sequence joins TRBV5-1 and TRBJ2-7; no definite D call. Germline CDR1 SGHRS, CDR2 YFSETQ. The CDR3 covers 13 residues. Deletions cut 0 bases from V and 1 base from J, with 5 bases between. The DNA for the CDR3 is TGCGCCAGCAGCTTGGCCCGTTCCTACGAGCAGTACTTC. Its translation is CASSLARSYEQYF.

This clonotype has only a few counts. The chain is built from TRBV7-9 and TRBJ2-7; 8 nucleotides match TRBD1. The CDR3 covers 15 residues. V shed 5 bases, J shed 4 bases, and the junction held 10 bases outside the gene matches. Germline V CDR1 and CDR2: SEHNR, FQNEAQ (reference sequence). For the CDR3, the DNA is TGTGCCAGCAGCACCCGGGACAGGAGACATTACGAGCAGTACTTC. Its translation is CASSTRDRRHYEQYF.

As regards this clonotype: One end of the junction fails to match germline, which may point to a read error. This chain uses TRBV19 with TRBJ2-1, with 7 bases identical to TRBD1. There are 15 residues in the CDR3. Germline V gene sequence: CDR1 LNHDA, CDR2 SQIVND (reference sequence). The CDR3 protein is CASSIGDSSYNEQFF. As DNA, the CDR3 is TGTGCCAGCAGTATCGGGGACAGCTCCTACAATGAGCAGTTCTTC. The full variable domain, rest sourced from reference TRBV19 and TRBJ2-1, is DGGITQSPKYLFRKEGQNVTLSCEQNLNHDAMYWYRQDPGQGLRLIYYSQIVNDFQKGDIAEGYSVSREKKESFPLTVTSAQKNPTAFYLCASSIGDSSYNEQFFGPGTRLTVL.

V and J are TRBV20-1 and TRBJ2-1, with a tentative D call TRBD2 (5 bases). The CDR3 length is 11 residues. Germline V gene data show CDR1 as DFQATT and CDR2 as SNEGSKA (reference sequence). The CDR3 region is CSAPLAHEQFF. The CDR3, as DNA: TGCAGCGCTCCCCTAGCCCATGAGCAGTTCTTC.

The V and J genes are TRBV20-1 and TRBJ2-7; 8 nucleotides agree with TRBD2. Germline CDR1 and CDR2: DFQATT and SNEGSKA (reference sequence). Germline trimming cut 2 bases from V and 6 bases from J; bases unmatched to any gene: 9. The CDR3 spans 14 residues. CDR3 DNA: TGCAGTGCTAGAACGGGACTAGGACCCTTCGAGCAGTACTTC. It codes for CSARTGLGPFEQYF.

This sequence joins TRBV20-1 and TRBJ1-2; D gene uncertain. Germline lookup yields CDR1 DFQATT and CDR2 SNEGSKA (reference sequence). The V end lost 0 bases, the J end lost 8 bases, and 13 bases lay between the germline ends. The CDR3 spans 13 residues. DNA for the CDR3: TGCAGTGCTAGAGATATTGAAGGACGGGGCTACACCTTC. Residues: CSARDIEGRGYTF.

In its sample, this clonotype was seen many times. The chain has TRBV7-2 and TRBJ1-1, with D perhaps TRBD1 (6 bases). The germline gives CDR1 SGHTA, CDR2 FQGNSA. V was shortened by 1 base and J by 4 bases, with 16 bases between the two germline ends. The CDR3 extends over 16 amino acids. CDR3 sequence (DNA): TGTGCCAGCAGCTTAGGGCCAGGGGTTGGGGGCACTGAAGCTTTCTTT. Protein sequence: CASSLGPGVGGTEAFF.

The gene calls are TRBV4-3 and TRBJ2-1, with 7 positions matching TRBD1. Germline CDR1 is LGHNA and CDR2 is YSLEER. The CDR3 sequence is 14 residues long. The trim removed 5 bases at V and 5 bases at J, leaving 6 bases unmatched. CDR3 protein: CASSRDSPDNEQFF. The CDR3 bases are TGCGCCAGCAGCAGGGACAGCCCCGACAATGAGCAGTTCTTC.

The chain joins TRBV10-1 to TRBJ2-2; D tentatively reads TRBD1 or TRBD2 (5 bases each). This CDR3 is 13 amino acids long. V was shortened by 6 bases and J by 6 bases, with 11 bases between the two germline ends. CDR1 is WNHNN, CDR2 SYGVQD, per germline (reference sequence). CDR3 loop: CASSSGTPGELFF. Here the CDR3 DNA reads TGCGCCAGCAGCTCCGGGACCCCCGGGGAGCTGTTTTTT.

This clonotype was seen many times. The chain has TRBV11-2 and TRBJ2-5; D call uncertain. CDR3 size: 13 residues. The germline gives CDR1 SGHAT, CDR2 FQNNGV. V was clipped by 2 bases and J by 4 bases, with 8 bases between them. This CDR3 reads CASSLFWGETQYF. CDR3 bases: TGTGCCAGCAGCTTATTTTGGGGAGAGACCCAGTACTTC.

This clonotype was seen repeatedly, ten times or more. The CDR3 sequence: CASSSTGDNSPLHF. DNA for the CDR3: TGTGCCAGCAGTTCGACGGGGGATAATTCACCCCTCCACTTT. V usage is TRBV12-3 or TRBV12-4 and J usage is TRBJ1-6, with TRBD1 as a possible D gene (5 bases). The V end was cut by 4 bases, the J end by 5 bases, with 9 bases between. This CDR3 spans 14 amino acids.

This clonotype was seen many times. V gene TRBV28 combines with J gene TRBJ2-7; D may be TRBD2 (6 bases). The CDR3 covers 15 residues. Trimming stripped 7 bases from V and 0 bases from J, with 16 bases between. Germline V gene lookup returns CDR1 MDHEN and CDR2 SYDVKM. CDR3: CASTKGGSSSYEQYF. Written as DNA, the CDR3 is TGTGCCAGCACAAAAGGAGGGTCCAGCTCCTACGAGCAGTACTTC.